A selection of T cell receptor beta chains follows, all from one sample in a study of blood T cell repertoires in COVID-19. Data came from immunoSEQ multiplex PCR; TCRdb stores just in-frame clones and leaves some out. The sample carries tens of thousands of clones, 87% recorded once. Sequenced material: peripheral blood. The receptors come from a woman at least 80 years old with COVID-19, enrolled during active disease. Each CDR3 is given with its conserved first and last residue. The D gene is left open where the match is weak. For some rows the clone size is stated as once, few or many, or as a class when expanded; others skip it.

>TRBJ2-2|.|TRBV25-1|.
TGTGCCAGCAGTGAAGGGACTTTGTTAACCGGGGAGCTGTTTTTT
CASSEGTLLTGELFF
>TRBJ2-2|TRBD2|TRBV7-9|.
TGTGCCTCACGACGGGGGGCGAACACCGGGGAGCTGTTTTTT
CASRRGANTGELFF
>TRBJ1-2|.|TRBV7-9|.
TGTGCCAGCAGCTTAGTTCCGGGAAGTAACTATGGCTACACCTTC
CASSLVPGSNYGYTF
>TRBJ1-6|.|TRBV27|.
TGTGCCAGCAGTTTCGTGACAACAGGAAGCTCCTATAATTCACCCCTCCACTTT
CASSFVTTGSSYNSPLHF
>TRBJ2-7|TRBD2|TRBV7-6|once
TGTGCCAGCAGCTCGAGTCCTAGCGGGGGGGGCTACGAGCAGTACTTC
CASSSSPSGGGYEQYF
>TRBJ1-3|.|TRBV15|.
TGTGCCACCAGCAGAGATTACAGCTCTGGAAACACCATATATTTT
CATSRDYSSGNTIYF
>TRBJ1-5|.|TRBV2|.
TGTGCCAGCACACAGCGGACGGGCAATCAGCCCCAGCATTTT
CASTQRTGNQPQHF
>TRBJ2-2|TRBD1|TRBV6-1|.
TGTGCCAGCAGTGACTACAGGGGGCATAGCACCGGGGAGCTGTTTTTT
CASSDYRGHSTGELFF
>TRBJ1-2|.|TRBV18|.
TGTGCCAGCTCACCAGAGGGTCGGGGCTACACCTTC
CASSPEGRGYTF
>TRBJ1-2|TRBD1|TRBV9|.
TGTGCCAGCAGCGTAGAGGCTGGACAGGGACTCGGGGGCTACACCTTC
CASSVEAGQGLGGYTF
>TRBJ1-2|.|TRBV6-5|few
TGTGCCAGCACCCCTGGACACAACTATGGCTACACCTTC
CASTPGHNYGYTF
>TRBJ2-5|.|TRBV20-1|.
TGCAGTGCTAGTGGCACTAGCTCTGGGTTTACGTCCTTAGAGACCCAGTACTTC
CSASGTSSGFTSLETQYF
>TRBJ1-3|.|TRBV5-8|.
TGTGCCAGCACCGGACAGCCTGGAAACACCATATATTTT
CASTGQPGNTIYF
>TRBJ2-7|.|TRBV5-1|.
TGCGCCAGCAGCTTGGCGGTGGGCCCTTACGAGCAGTACTTC
CASSLAVGPYEQYF
>TRBJ2-7|TRBD2|TRBV29-1|.
TGCAGCGCCAAAGCGGGGGCCACCTACGAGCAGTACTTC
CSAKAGATYEQYF
>TRBJ2-5|.|TRBV7-3|.
TGTGCCAGCAGCAGAGGAGGGGATAGAGAGACCCAGTACTTC
CASSRGGDRETQYF
>TRBJ2-7|.|TRBV13|once
TGTGCCAGCAGCTTAGACAGGGTGGGCGAGCAGTACTTC
CASSLDRVGEQYF
>TRBJ2-7|.|TRBV2|.
TGTGCCAGCAGTGTACGGGGTATCTTTGCCTACGAGCAGTACTTC
CASSVRGIFAYEQYF
>TRBJ2-7|TRBD1|TRBV2|.
TGTGCCAGCAGTGGATGGGGACAGGGTCCCTACGAGCAGTACTTC
CASSGWGQGPYEQYF
>TRBJ2-7|.|TRBV9|.
TGTGCCAGCAGCGTAGTGGCAGGGCCCTCCTACGAGCAGTACTTC
CASSVVAGPSYEQYF